Here is one T cell receptor beta chain with its context. The data stem from a study of T cell responses to AZD1222 COVID-19 vaccine. Study summary: Second doses were pooled across both intervals (about 4 or about 12 weeks).

The assay was immunoSEQ multiplex PCR, and TCRdb's table has in-frame clones only and misses some. The sample lists about 97,000 clones, about 88% occurring once. The sequence came from an adult in good health. The starting material was peripheral blood, obtained on day 0 of AZD1222 vaccination.

The CDR3 region is CASSSLTGSYNEQYF. CDR3 DNA sequence: TGTGCCAGCAGCTCCCTTACCGGGAGTTACAACGAGCAGTACTTC. The chain combines TRBV11-2 with TRBJ2-7; tentatively, D is TRBD2 (6 bases). CDR1 is SGHAT, CDR2 FQNNGV, per germline. This CDR3 region has 15 residues. V was trimmed by 4 bases and J by 5 bases, leaving 18 bases between them.